Below are 2 T cell receptor beta chains sequenced from a single sample in a study of patients and donors after allogeneic stem cell transplantation. TCRdb independently ran MiXCR on the RT-PCR reads; one entry per CDR3 protein. This table has over 150,000 distinct CDR3 sequences, 25% to 35% appearing once. Sequenced material: blood, either unsorted or a sorted T cell fraction (not recorded which). These receptors were collected from a human donor who was either an allogeneic HSCT recipient or a stem cell or donor lymphocyte infusion donor (not recorded which). It is not recorded whose cells these are; they may come from a transplant donor.

The genes are TRBV7-9 and TRBJ2-2; 10 bases are a match to TRBD1. The CDR3 loop spans 16 amino acids. Germline V lookup: CDR1 SEHNR, CDR2 FQNEAQ (reference sequence). The V and J ends lost 5 bases and 6 bases, in that order; junction bases with no gene match: 9. The CDR3 spells CASSRWTGGIPGELFF. CDR3 DNA: TGTGCCAGCAGCCGTTGGACAGGGGGGATCCCCGGGGAGCTGTTTTTT.

This clonotype has ten or more counts. CDR3 sequence reads: CSLEHNYGYTF. The CDR3 DNA reads as TGCAGCTTAGAGCATAACTATGGCTACACCTTC. The chain combines TRBV20-1 with TRBJ1-2; D gene uncertain. The CDR3 is 11 residues long. Germline V gene data show CDR1 as DFQATT and CDR2 as SNEGSKA (reference sequence).